Listed here are 15 T cell receptor beta chains from one sample, sequenced in a study of brain T cells in children with intractable seizures. TCRdb's table, derived via immunoSEQ multiplex PCR, lists solely in-frame clones and lacks some. Among roughly 110,000 clones listed, 90% to 95% were seen once. This specimen was peripheral blood, taken at surgery. Receptors were obtained from a boy in the first two years of life with hemimegalencephaly and intractable seizures.

The chain carries TRBV27 and TRBJ2-1; D remains ambiguous. Trimming left V 6 bases short and J 10 bases short, with 13 bases between. CDR3 length equals 12 residues. CDR1 is MNHEY, CDR2 SMNVEV, per germline (reference sequence). CDR3 sequence (DNA): TGTGCCAGCAGCTCTCTAGTAGGCGAGCAGTTCTTC. Translating gives CASSSLVGEQFF.

The chain's CDR3 is CASSRRGSGRGNHTDTQYF. The CDR3 nucleotides are TGTGCCAGCAGCAGGAGGGGAAGCGGGAGGGGTAACCACACAGATACGCAGTATTTT. V and J are TRBV27 and TRBJ2-3; the match to TRBD2 covers 10 bases. From germline, CDR1 is MNHEY and CDR2 SMNVEV (reference sequence). The trim removed 6 bases at V and 2 bases at J, leaving 17 bases unmatched. This CDR3 spans 19 amino acids.

The V gene is TRBV13, the J gene TRBJ2-7, with a weak D call TRBD1 (6 bases). Germline V CDR1 and CDR2: PRHDT, FYEKMQ (reference sequence). Trimming shortened V by 5 bases and J by 0 bases, and 20 bases separated the two germline ends. This CDR3 is built from 17 residues. The CDR3 coding sequence is TGTGCCAGCAGCGAAGACAGGTCCCGGTCGAACTCCTACGAGCAGTACTTC. Encoded protein: CASSEDRSRSNSYEQYF.

This chain connects TRBV15 to TRBJ2-1, with TRBD2 matching over 9 bases. V trimming: 3 bases; J trimming: 9 bases; junction bases outside the gene matches: 0. CDR1 LNHNV and CDR2 YYDKDF come from the germline V gene (reference sequence). This CDR3 has 12 residues. For the CDR3, the DNA is TGTGCCACCAGCAGGCGGGGGGGTGAGCAGTTCTTC. Its protein is CATSRRGGEQFF.

V usage is TRBV11-3 and J usage is TRBJ2-7, with D maybe TRBD2 (6 bases). V shed 3 bases and J shed 0 bases, with 15 bases lying between them. Looked up from germline, CDR1 is SGHNT and CDR2 is YENEEA. This CDR3 has 16 residues. The CDR3 nucleotides are TGTGCCAGCAGCTTTCGGCTAGCGCCTAGCTCCTACGAGCAGTACTTC. This encodes CASSFRLAPSSYEQYF.

The chain links TRBV11-3 to TRBJ1-4; the D is unclear. CDR3 size: 13 residues. Trimming removed 5 bases from V and 7 bases from J, with 11 bases in between. Germline CDR1 SGHNT, CDR2 YENEEA. The CDR3: CASSAQKGEKLFF. The DNA of the CDR3 is TGTGCCAGCAGCGCGCAAAAGGGTGAAAAACTGTTTTTT.

This rearrangement joins TRBV5-1 to TRBJ2-1; D unclear. Germline loops: CDR1 SGHRS, CDR2 YFSETQ. The V gene lost 3 bases and the J gene lost 8 bases, with 12 bases spanning the gap. The CDR3 spans 13 residues. The CDR3 loop reads CASSSNPVDEQFF. In nucleotides, the CDR3 is TGCGCCAGCAGCTCAAACCCAGTGGATGAGCAGTTCTTC.

The chain links TRBV11-2 to TRBJ1-2; D possibly corresponds to TRBD1 (5 bases). The V and J ends lost 1 base and 5 bases respectively, with 17 bases between them. This CDR3 comprises 16 residues. Germline CDR1 is SGHAT and CDR2 is FQNNGV. This CDR3 is CASSLVRGVGIYGYTF. CDR3 sequence (DNA): TGTGCCAGCAGCTTAGTAAGGGGTGTCGGAATATATGGCTACACCTTC.

The chain is built from TRBV4-2 and TRBJ2-6; TRBD2 is a possible D gene (5 bases). V lost 1 base to trimming and J lost 0 bases, with 10 bases between them. The CDR3 has 17 residues. Per germline, CDR1 LGHNA and CDR2 YNFKEQ. This chain's CDR3 is CASSQVDGISGANVLTF. In DNA form, the CDR3 reads TGTGCCAGCAGCCAAGTAGACGGGATCTCTGGGGCCAACGTCCTGACTTTC.

This chain uses TRBV28 with TRBJ1-1; D remains unclear. V gave up 6 bases and J gave up 8 bases, with 16 bases separating them. From germline, CDR1 is MDHEN and CDR2 SYDVKM. This CDR3 is 13 amino acids long. Written as DNA, the CDR3 is TGTGCCAGCAGCGCCTTCGGGCGGCCAGAAGCTTTCTTT. It is translated as CASSAFGRPEAFF.

This chain uses TRBV29-1 with TRBJ1-5; weak D call: TRBD1 (5 bases). Germline CDR1 and CDR2: SQVTM and ANQGSEA. The CDR3 spans 14 residues. Deletions cut 4 bases from V and 3 bases from J, with 13 bases between. DNA of the CDR3: TGCAGCGTTGCTGTGGGGGGAAACAATCAGCCCCAGCATTTT. Its translation is CSVAVGGNNQPQHF.

V gene TRBV12-3 or TRBV12-4 combines with J gene TRBJ2-1; 7 nucleotides match TRBD1. The CDR3 consists of 12 residues. V lost 1 base to trimming and J lost 10 bases; unmatched junction nucleotides: 1. CDR3 in amino acids: CASSLVGQEQFF. In DNA form, the CDR3 reads TGTGCCAGCAGTTTAGTGGGACAGGAGCAGTTCTTC.

The chain couples TRBV5-1 to TRBJ2-1; tentative D call: TRBD2 (6 bases). The ends were cut back, 0 bases at V and 5 bases at J, with 12 bases in the middle. Germline V CDR1 and CDR2: SGHRS, YFSETQ. The CDR3 totals 15 residues. CDR3 nucleotide sequence: TGCGCCAGCAGCTTGGCAGCGGGCCGTCACAATGAGCAGTTCTTC. It encodes CASSLAAGRHNEQFF.

This clone was counted only a few times. CDR3 DNA sequence: TGTGCCAGCAGCCGCGGGACGGTAGATTCACCCCTCCACTTT. This sequence encodes CASSRGTVDSPLHF. This chain links TRBV7-9 with TRBJ1-6, with D tentatively TRBD1 (5 bases). CDR1 is SEHNR, CDR2 FQNEAQ, per germline (reference sequence). The V end was cut by 5 bases, the J end by 8 bases, with 13 bases between. The length of the CDR3 is 14 residues.

This rearrangement joins TRBV27 to TRBJ2-7; maybe TRBD1 (6 bases). CDR3 size: 14 residues. V was clipped by 3 bases and J by 2 bases, with 11 bases between them. Germline CDR1 MNHEY, CDR2 SMNVEV (reference sequence). The CDR3 loop is CASSFVDRPYEQYF. Written as DNA, the CDR3 is TGTGCCAGCAGTTTTGTGGACAGACCCTACGAGCAGTACTTC.